This T cell receptor (beta chain) was recovered during a study of PD-1 blockade in classical Hodgkin lymphoma. Study-wide findings and caveats: Patients with an early start, nivolumab under 1 year after ASCT, were excluded.

Brentuximab vedotin exposure varied among the patients, all of whom had relapsed after autologous stem cell transplantation. As to this clone: No antigen is known for it.

Clones were read by immunoSEQ multiplex PCR, and TCRdb kept only the in-frame ones, dropping some. Of almost 100,000 clones listed, roughly 92% are singletons. CDR1 and CDR2 from the germline V gene are SQVTM and ANQGSEA. V lost 0 bases, J lost 4 bases, and 12 bases lay in between. The CDR3 is 14 amino acids. The starting material was peripheral blood mononuclear cells (PBMCs), obtained at baseline. The genes are TRBV29-1 and TRBJ1-2; D not resolved. The sequence derives from a human donor with classical Hodgkin lymphoma. In DNA form, the CDR3 reads TGCAGCGTTGAAGATCGGCAGGTGGGCTATGGCTACACCTTC. Its protein is CSVEDRQVGYGYTF.